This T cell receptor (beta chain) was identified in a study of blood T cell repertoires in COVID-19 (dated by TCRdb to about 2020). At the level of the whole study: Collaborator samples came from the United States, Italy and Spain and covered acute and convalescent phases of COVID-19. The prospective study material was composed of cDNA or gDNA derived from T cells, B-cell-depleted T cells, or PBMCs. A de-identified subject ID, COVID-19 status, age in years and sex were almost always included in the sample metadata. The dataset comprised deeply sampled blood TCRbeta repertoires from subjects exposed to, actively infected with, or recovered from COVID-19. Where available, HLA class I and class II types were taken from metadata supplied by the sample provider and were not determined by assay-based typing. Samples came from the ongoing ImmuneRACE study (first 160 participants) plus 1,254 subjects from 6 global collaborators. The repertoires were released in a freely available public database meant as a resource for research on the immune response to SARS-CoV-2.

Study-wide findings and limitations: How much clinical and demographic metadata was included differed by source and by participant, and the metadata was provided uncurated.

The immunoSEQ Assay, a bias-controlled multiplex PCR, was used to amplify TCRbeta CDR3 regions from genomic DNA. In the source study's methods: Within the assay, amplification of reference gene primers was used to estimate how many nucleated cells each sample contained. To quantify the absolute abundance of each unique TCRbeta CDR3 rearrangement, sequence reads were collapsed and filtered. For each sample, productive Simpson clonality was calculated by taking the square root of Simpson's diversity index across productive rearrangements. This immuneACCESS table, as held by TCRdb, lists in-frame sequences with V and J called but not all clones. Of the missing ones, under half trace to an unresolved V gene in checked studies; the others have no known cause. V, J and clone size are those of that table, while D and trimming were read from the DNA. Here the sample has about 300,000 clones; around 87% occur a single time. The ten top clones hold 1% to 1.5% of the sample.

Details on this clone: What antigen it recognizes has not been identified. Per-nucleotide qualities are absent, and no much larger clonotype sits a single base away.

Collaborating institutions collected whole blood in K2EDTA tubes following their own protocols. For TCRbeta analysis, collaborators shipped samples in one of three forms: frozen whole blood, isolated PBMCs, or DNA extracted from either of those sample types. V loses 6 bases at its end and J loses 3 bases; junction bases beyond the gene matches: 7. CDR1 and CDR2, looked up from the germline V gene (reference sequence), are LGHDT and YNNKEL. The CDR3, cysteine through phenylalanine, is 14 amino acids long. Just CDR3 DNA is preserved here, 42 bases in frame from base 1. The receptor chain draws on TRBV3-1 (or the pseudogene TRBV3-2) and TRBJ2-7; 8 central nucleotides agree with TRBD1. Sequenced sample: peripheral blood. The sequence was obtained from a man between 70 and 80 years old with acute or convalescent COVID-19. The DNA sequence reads TGTGCCAGCAGACTGACAGGGGAGAGCTACGAGCAGTACTTC. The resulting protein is CASRLTGESYEQYF.